This passage covers 22 T cell receptor beta chains from one sample sequenced in a study of T-cell memory formation after mild COVID-19. A single record per CDR3 protein comes from TCRdb applying MiXCR to the 5' RACE reads. The sample consists of 550,000 to 600,000 distinct CDR3 sequences, roughly a sixth of them appearing once. Sequenced material: PBMCs or a T cell subset sorted from them (not recorded which). These receptor sequences come from an adult woman who had mild COVID-19 (a few samples of this study predate the infection). Cell type and time point are not known.

This clonotype was seen more than once but under ten times. This chain joins TRBV6-2 or TRBV6-3 and TRBJ1-5; no definite D call. CDR3 length equals 13 residues. Germline CDR1 is MNHEY and CDR2 is SVGEGT. V shed 8 bases and J shed 7 bases, with 15 bases lying between them. CDR3 DNA: TGTGCCAGCCTCGAGAGAGTCAACCAGCCCCAGCATTTT. Its protein is CASLERVNQPQHF.

For the CDR3, the DNA is TGCAGCGTTGAAGGGGGACGGGACAGGGATCATTACGAGCAGTACTTC. Protein product: CSVEGGRDRDHYEQYF. This chain links TRBV29-1 with TRBJ2-7; TRBD1 matches 9 bases. Germline CDR1 reads SQVTM; CDR2 reads ANQGSEA. The CDR3 runs to 16 residues. V shed 1 base and J 4 bases; nucleotides not matched to a gene: 11.

This clonotype was detected a few times. The V and J genes are TRBV30 and TRBJ1-6; D gene uncertain. The CDR3 consists of 15 residues. CDR1 and CDR2 from the germline V gene are GTSNPN and SVGIG (reference sequence). V lost 2 bases, J lost 2 bases, and 10 bases lay in between. The chain's CDR3 is CAWSTGEPYNSPLHF. CDR3 coding DNA: TGTGCCTGGAGTACCGGGGAACCCTATAATTCACCCCTCCACTTT.

This clonotype was counted between two and nine times. J is TRBJ2-1 and V is TRBV19; D is undetermined. The CDR3 loop spans 15 amino acids. Trimming removed 3 bases from V and 5 bases from J, with 14 bases in between. CDR1 is LNHDA, CDR2 SQIVND, per germline (reference sequence). CDR3 coding DNA: TGTGCCAGTAGTATGTCCGAGATCAGGAACAATGAGCAGTTCTTC. As protein: CASSMSEIRNNEQFF.

This chain connects TRBV7-9 to TRBJ2-5; 9 bases agree with TRBD2. The CDR3 extends over 18 amino acids. Looked up from germline, CDR1 is SEHNR and CDR2 is FQNEAQ (reference sequence). V lost 5 bases to trimming and J lost 0 bases; unmatched junction nucleotides: 13. CDR3: CASSPTRTSDLYQETQYF. The CDR3 nucleotides are TGTGCCAGCAGCCCGACCCGGACTAGCGACCTGTACCAAGAGACCCAGTACTTC.

The table lists this clonotype with a few counts. The rearrangement joins TRBV7-8 to TRBJ2-7, with D perhaps given as TRBD1 or TRBD2 (5 bases each). The CDR3 is 15 amino acids. V was trimmed by 5 bases and J by 1 base, leaving 15 bases between them. Germline CDR1 and CDR2: SGHVS and FQNEAQ. CDR3 nucleotide sequence: TGTGCCAGCAGCCCACGGGACCCTAATTCCTACGAGCAGTACTTC. It specifies CASSPRDPNSYEQYF.

This clonotype has only a few counts. CDR3 nucleotide sequence: TGCGCCAGCAGCCAAGAATATTCCCCAGGTGAAGCTTTCTTT. It translates to CASSQEYSPGEAFF. This chain links TRBV4-1 with TRBJ1-1; D unresolved. The CDR3 has 14 amino acids. Germline V CDR1 and CDR2: MGHRA, YSYEKL. The ends were cut back, 0 bases at V and 7 bases at J, with 12 bases in the middle.

Worth noting for this clonotype: Because the CDR3's place on the DNA is in doubt, the DNA is left out and the CDR3 is given as listed by TCRdb. The rearrangement uses TRBV12-3 or TRBV12-4 and TRBJ1-2; the table gives TRBD1 as D, unverified against the DNA. The CDR3 length is 12 residues, termini included. The CDR3 protein is CASRTWGQGSTF.

The table lists this clonotype with a few counts. Here the CDR3 DNA reads TGCAGTGCTAGGTGGGCCTATGGCTACACCTTC. This sequence encodes CSARWAYGYTF. The J gene is TRBJ1-2, the V gene TRBV20-1; D gene unclear. CDR3 length: 11 amino acids. Trimming shortened V by 3 bases and J by 4 bases, and 6 bases separated the two germline ends. The germline V gene encodes CDR1 DFQATT and CDR2 SNEGSKA (reference sequence).

The chain employs TRBV29-1 and TRBJ2-2; 7 nucleotides line up with TRBD1. Per the germline V gene, CDR1 is SQVTM and CDR2 is ANQGSEA. J was trimmed by 0 bases and V by 6 bases; bases with no gene match: 4. The CDR3 length is 14 residues. CDR3 nucleotide sequence: TGCAGCGTCGTCGGGACAGCGAACACCGGGGAGCTGTTTTTT. It specifies CSVVGTANTGELFF.

The chain combines TRBV7-2 with TRBJ2-7, with TRBD1 as a possible D gene (6 bases). The germline V and J ends were trimmed by 5 bases and 3 bases, with 14 bases remaining between them. Germline V CDR1 and CDR2: SGHTA, FQGNSA. CDR3 length: 14 amino acids. The DNA of the CDR3 is TGTGCCAGCAGCATATATACAGGGAACTACGAGCAGTACTTC. Protein sequence: CASSIYTGNYEQYF.

This clonotype was seen a handful of times. This chain uses TRBV2 with TRBJ1-1, with 8 bases identical to TRBD1. The CDR3 is 16 amino acids. Trimming took 2 bases from V and 5 from J; bases not matched to a gene: 10. Germline assignment: CDR1 SNHLY and CDR2 FYNNEI. The CDR3 protein is CASSENLSGGWTEAFF. CDR3 bases: TGTGCCAGCAGTGAAAATCTATCAGGGGGCTGGACTGAAGCTTTCTTT.

This clonotype was seen a handful of times. The chain couples TRBV12-3 or TRBV12-4 to TRBJ2-3, with D perhaps matching TRBD1 or TRBD2 (5 bases each). Trimming removed 4 bases from V and 2 bases from J, with 13 bases in between. The CDR3 sequence is 15 residues long. In DNA, the CDR3 is TGTGCCAGCAGTTGGGGGTTTTCTCCCACAGATACGCAGTATTTT. Encoded protein: CASSWGFSPTDTQYF.

This clonotype came up a few times. The gene calls are TRBV7-3 and TRBJ2-7; 7 bases are shared with TRBD2. Germline V gives CDR1 SGHTA, CDR2 FQGTGA. Trimming removed 5 bases from V and 5 bases from J; junction bases left unmatched: 12. CDR3 length equals 15 residues. CDR3 in DNA: TGTGCCAGCAGCCCCGGGGGAGGGGCGAGGAACGAGCAGTACTTC. Protein sequence: CASSPGGGARNEQYF.

This chain joins TRBV10-3 and TRBJ2-7; D is unclear. The germline CDR1 and CDR2 sequences are ENHRY and SYGVKD. The CDR3 sequence is 13 residues long. Trimming cost V 10 bases and J 0 bases, with 13 bases left between them. For the CDR3, the DNA is TGTGCCACGAGGCTCGTTCTCTCCTACGAGCAGTACTTC. Residues: CATRLVLSYEQYF.

This clonotype was counted at least ten times. The chain recombines TRBV10-3 with TRBJ1-6; 7 nucleotides align to TRBD1. Germline V gene data show CDR1 as ENHRY and CDR2 as SYGVKD. V lost 4 bases to trimming and J lost 10 bases; unmatched junction nucleotides: 13. CDR3 length equals 16 residues. This CDR3 is CAISGQAGQSASPLHF. In nucleotides, the CDR3 is TGTGCCATCAGTGGCCAAGCGGGACAGTCTGCGTCACCCCTCCACTTT.

The table lists this clonotype with many counts. The chain uses TRBV5-1 and TRBJ2-2, with a possible D match to TRBD2 (6 bases). CDR1 SGHRS and CDR2 YFSETQ come from the germline V gene. The CDR3 is 15 residues long. Trimming took off 2 bases at V and 6 bases at J, with 14 bases between the two ends. This CDR3 is CASSFWQAGSGELFF. The CDR3 nucleotides are TGCGCCAGCAGCTTTTGGCAGGCGGGGTCCGGGGAGCTGTTTTTT.

This clonotype appeared a few times. The rearrangement links TRBV24-1 to TRBJ1-5, with D maybe TRBD1 (6 bases). Trimming removed 1 base from V and 5 bases from J, with 23 bases in between. The V gene's germline CDR1 is KGHDR and CDR2 SFDVKD. This CDR3 is 19 amino acids long. The CDR3 protein is CATSDFLGVYRVEYQPQHF. CDR3 nucleotides: TGTGCCACCAGTGATTTCCTGGGAGTATACAGGGTCGAGTATCAGCCCCAGCATTTT.

Many counts were recorded for this clonotype. The CDR3 reads CASSPQGTGANVLTF. The CDR3 bases are TGCGCCAGCAGCCCACAGGGGACTGGGGCCAACGTCCTGACTTTC. The chain uses TRBV5-1 and TRBJ2-6; 7 nucleotides align to TRBD1. CDR1 SGHRS and CDR2 YFSETQ come from the germline V gene. CDR3 length equals 15 residues. V dropped 4 bases and J dropped 2; count of bases not matched to a gene: 3.

V is TRBV5-1 and J is TRBJ2-1; 7 bases are shared with TRBD2. This CDR3 region has 15 residues. The junction had 5 bases not matched to a gene; V was cut back by 1 base and J by 4 bases. Germline V gives CDR1 SGHRS, CDR2 YFSETQ. This CDR3 reads CASSLSAGSYNEQFF. CDR3 bases: TGCGCCAGCAGCTTGTCAGCGGGGAGTTACAATGAGCAGTTCTTC.

This clonotype was recorded at least ten times. The chain employs TRBV5-1 and TRBJ1-1; D is undetermined. The V and J ends lost 0 bases and 0 bases respectively, with 9 bases between them. CDR1 is SGHRS and CDR2 is YFSETQ in the germline V gene. CDR3 length equals 15 residues. This chain's CDR3 is CASSLEGGMNTEAFF. CDR3 sequence (DNA): TGCGCCAGCAGCTTGGAGGGAGGAATGAACACTGAAGCTTTCTTT.

The gene calls are TRBV5-1 and TRBJ2-2, with D uncertain. CDR3 length equals 16 residues. CDR1 is SGHRS, CDR2 YFSETQ, per germline. Deletions cut 0 bases from V and 4 bases from J, with 13 bases between. The CDR3 nucleotides are TGCGCCAGCAGCTTGGAAGCCAGGTCGGCCACCGGGGAGCTGTTTTTT. Residues: CASSLEARSATGELFF. Full variable domain (outside the CDR3, taken from reference TRBV5-1 and TRBJ2-2): KAGVTQTPRYLIKTRGQQVTLSCSPISGHRSVSWYQQTPGQGLQFLFEYFSETQRNKGNFPGRFSGRQFSNSRSEMNVSTLELGDSALYLCASSLEARSATGELFFGEGSRLTVL.